Below, 23 T cell receptor beta chains from the same sample are listed, as sequenced in a study of blood T cell repertoires in COVID-19. The table came from immunoSEQ multiplex PCR; TCRdb's copy has only in-frame clones and leaves some out. The data hold under 80,000 clones, with around 87% observed a single time. The specimen sequenced was peripheral blood. Source of these receptors: a man in his 60s with acute or convalescent COVID-19.

The chain links TRBV7-8 to TRBJ2-1, with D possibly TRBD1 on 5 matching bases. The V gene lost 0 bases and the J gene lost 2 bases, with 8 bases spanning the gap. Germline CDR1 is SGHVS and CDR2 is FQNEAQ. This CDR3 is built from 15 residues. CDR3: CASSLAGVPYNEQFF. For the CDR3, the DNA is TGTGCCAGCAGCTTAGCAGGGGTACCCTACAATGAGCAGTTCTTC.

The chain is built from TRBV3-1 (or the pseudogene TRBV3-2) and TRBJ1-6; unclear D gene. V lost 1 base to trimming and J lost 6 bases, with 7 bases between them. There are 14 residues in the CDR3. From germline, CDR1 is LGHDT and CDR2 YNNKEL (reference sequence). The CDR3 DNA reads as TGTGCCAGCAGCCAAGTACGGAGTAATTCACCCCTCCACTTT. Its protein product is CASSQVRSNSPLHF.

V and J are TRBV19 and TRBJ1-2; TRBD1 might be the D (6 bases). Germline V CDR1 and CDR2: LNHDA, SQIVND (reference sequence). V was shortened by 3 bases and J by 5 bases, with 19 bases between the two germline ends. This CDR3 is 16 amino acids long. CDR3 sequence reads: CASSMAGDPPLYGYTF. CDR3 nucleotide sequence: TGTGCCAGTAGTATGGCAGGGGACCCCCCCCTATATGGCTACACCTTC.

The chain recombines TRBV13 with TRBJ1-2; D perhaps matches TRBD1 (6 bases). Germline CDR1 and CDR2: PRHDT and FYEKMQ (reference sequence). V was clipped by 5 bases and J by 7 bases, with 17 bases between them. The CDR3 has 14 residues. The CDR3 coding sequence is TGTGCCAGCAGCGCGCAGGGGTCGACTTTTGGCTACACCTTC. Its translation is CASSAQGSTFGYTF.

This chain joins TRBV4-1 and TRBJ1-3, with a weak D call TRBD1 (5 bases). Germline V gene data show CDR1 as MGHRA and CDR2 as YSYEKL. This CDR3 comprises 15 residues. The V end lost 0 bases, the J end lost 2 bases, and 8 bases lay between the germline ends. CDR3 bases: TGCGCCAGCAGCCAAGAGGGCAGGGCTGGAAACACCATATATTTT. Encoded protein: CASSQEGRAGNTIYF.

The chain links TRBV10-1 to TRBJ2-1; 10 positions agree with TRBD2. J lost 6 bases, V lost 3 bases, and 5 bases had no gene match. This CDR3 spans 15 amino acids. Looked up from germline, CDR1 is WNHNN and CDR2 is SYGVQD (reference sequence). The CDR3 sequence: CASSELAGGVNEQFF. The CDR3 nucleotides read TGCGCCAGCAGTGAATTAGCGGGGGGCGTCAATGAGCAGTTCTTC.

This clone was counted a few times. This chain links TRBV4-2 with TRBJ1-2; a weak D match, TRBD1 (5 bases). The V end lost 1 base, the J end lost 2 bases, and 17 bases lay between the germline ends. Germline CDR1 LGHNA, CDR2 YNFKEQ. The CDR3 is made up of 17 amino acids. Written as DNA, the CDR3 is TGTGCCAGCAGCCAAGGAGACAGCGAGAACCGGAACTATGGCTACACCTTC. Protein product: CASSQGDSENRNYGYTF.

The rearrangement joins TRBV18 to TRBJ1-2; no clear D. The germline gives CDR1 KGHSH, CDR2 LQKENI. Trimming took off 3 bases at V and 4 bases at J, with 9 bases between the two ends. The CDR3 has 13 residues. The CDR3 loop reads CASSPRVRYGYTF. Here the CDR3 DNA reads TGTGCCAGCTCACCGCGGGTTCGCTATGGCTACACCTTC.

The rearrangement links TRBV9 to TRBJ2-1, with TRBD2 matching over 14 bases. Germline CDR1 SGDLS, CDR2 YYNGEE. The CDR3 loop spans 15 amino acids. V was pared by 3 bases and J by 9 bases, with 5 bases of the junction left unmatched. Here the CDR3 reads CASSETSGGVSEQFF. CDR3 coding DNA: TGTGCCAGCAGCGAGACTAGCGGGGGGGTCTCTGAGCAGTTCTTC.

The V and J genes are TRBV6-2 or TRBV6-3 and TRBJ1-2, with 8 bases fitting TRBD1. Trimming at V came to 5 bases and at J to 4 bases, leaving 9 bases not matched to a gene. The CDR3 consists of 15 residues. Germline CDR1 MNHEY, CDR2 SVGEGT. The CDR3 nucleotides are TGTGCCAGCAGTAAAGACAGGGGATTTCTCTATGGCTACACCTTC. Protein product: CASSKDRGFLYGYTF.

V usage is TRBV4-3 and J usage is TRBJ1-2, with unresolved D. The CDR3 sequence is 13 residues long. Germline V gene data show CDR1 as LGHNA and CDR2 as YSLEER. V dropped 1 base and J dropped 8 bases, with 11 bases sitting between them. In nucleotides, the CDR3 is TGCGCCAGCAGCCAAGCTGACATTGGGGGCTACACCTTC. It is translated as CASSQADIGGYTF.

The chain employs TRBV5-1 and TRBJ2-7; D remains ambiguous. Germline-derived CDR1 and CDR2 are SGHRS and YFSETQ. CDR3 length equals 14 residues. Trimming took 0 bases from V and 2 from J, leaving 9 bases between them. CDR3 coding DNA: TGCGCCAGCAGCTTGGAACGGGTCCCCTACGAGCAGTACTTC. This encodes CASSLERVPYEQYF. Complete variable domain (other parts from reference TRBV5-1 and TRBJ2-7): KAGVTQTPRYLIKTRGQQVTLSCSPISGHRSVSWYQQTPGQGLQFLFEYFSETQRNKGNFPGRFSGRQFSNSRSEMNVSTLELGDSALYLCASSLERVPYEQYFGPGTRLTVT.

The rearrangement joins TRBV18 to TRBJ1-1; 10 nucleotides align to TRBD1. With 6 bases clipped from V and 4 bases from J, the junction kept 5 bases outside the gene matches. Germline V gives CDR1 KGHSH, CDR2 LQKENI. This CDR3 contains 14 residues. CDR3 DNA sequence: TGTGCCAGCTCCGTGGGACAGGGGATCACTGAAGCTTTCTTT. It encodes CASSVGQGITEAFF. The complete variable domain, with remaining parts taken from reference TRBV18 and TRBJ1-1, reads NAGVMQNPRHLVRRRGQEARLRCSPMKGHSHVYWYRQLPEEGLKFMVYLQKENIIDESGMPKERFSAEFPKEGPSILRIQQVVRGDSAAYFCASSVGQGITEAFFGQGTRLTVV.

V usage is TRBV5-5 and J usage is TRBJ1-2; D is uncertain. The germline CDR1 and CDR2 sequences are SGHKS and YYEKEE (reference sequence). V was cut by 4 bases and J by 2 bases, with 15 bases left in between. The CDR3 totals 15 residues. The CDR3 is CASSVATPPNYGYTF. CDR3 DNA: TGTGCCAGCAGCGTAGCGACACCGCCGAACTATGGCTACACCTTC. The full variable domain, completed using reference TRBV5-5 and TRBJ1-2, is DAGVTQSPTHLIKTRGQQVTLRCSPISGHKSVSWYQQVLGQGPQFIFQYYEKEERGRGNFPDRFSARQFPNYSSELNVNALLLGDSALYLCASSVATPPNYGYTFGSGTRLTVV.

V is TRBV18 and J is TRBJ2-5; TRBD2 agrees at 12 bases. CDR3 length: 16 amino acids. CDR1 is KGHSH and CDR2 is LQKENI in the germline V gene. Losses at the gene ends were 1 base for V and 5 bases for J; bases not matched to a gene: 5. The CDR3 reads CASSPRLAGGPETQYF. CDR3 nucleotide sequence: TGTGCCAGCTCACCACGGCTAGCGGGGGGGCCGGAGACCCAGTACTTC.

This CDR3 is CASSLASSGGEADTQYF. Written as DNA, the CDR3 is TGTGCCAGCAGCTTAGCCTCTAGCGGGGGGGAGGCAGATACGCAGTATTTT. The J gene is TRBJ2-3, the V gene TRBV7-9; 12 bases are a match to TRBD2. Germline CDR1 SEHNR, CDR2 FQNEAQ (reference sequence). The CDR3 covers 17 residues. The V and J ends lost 0 bases and 4 bases, in that order; junction bases with no gene match: 5.

This chain connects TRBV12-3 or TRBV12-4 to TRBJ2-1, with D uncertain. V lost 7 bases and J lost 2, with 9 bases in between. This CDR3 has 13 amino acids. CDR3 in DNA: TGTGCCAGCAACACCGAAACCTACAATGAGCAGTTCTTC. Amino acids: CASNTETYNEQFF.

The chain combines TRBV10-3 with TRBJ1-2, with D tentatively TRBD1 (5 bases). Germline CDR1 reads ENHRY; CDR2 reads SYGVKD. Deletions cut 0 bases from V and 4 bases from J, with 9 bases between. CDR3 length: 14 amino acids. This CDR3 reads CAISESGAIYGYTF. DNA of the CDR3: TGTGCCATCAGTGAGTCAGGGGCGATCTATGGCTACACCTTC.

This chain joins TRBV6-2 or TRBV6-3 and TRBJ1-2, with D hard to call. The V and J ends lost 0 bases and 8 bases respectively, with 19 bases between them. Per germline, CDR1 MNHEY and CDR2 SVGEGT. This CDR3 comprises 16 residues. The CDR3 protein is CASSYSIGGSIDGYTF. The DNA for the CDR3 is TGTGCCAGCAGTTACTCGATAGGCGGATCTATCGACGGCTACACCTTC.

The chain joins TRBV11-2 to TRBJ2-3, with a possible D match to TRBD2 (6 bases). The CDR3 covers 18 residues. V was cut by 3 bases and J by 0 bases, with 19 bases left in between. Germline V gene data show CDR1 as SGHAT and CDR2 as FQNNGV. CDR3 residues: CASSLGRGAGQSTDTQYF. The CDR3 DNA reads TGTGCCAGCAGCTTGGGACGCGGGGCGGGGCAGAGCACAGATACGCAGTATTTT.

DNA of the CDR3: TGTGCCACCAGCAGAGCCGGGGATAGCACAGATACGCAGTATTTT. This translates into CATSRAGDSTDTQYF. This chain uses TRBV15 with TRBJ2-3, with D perhaps TRBD2 (5 bases). CDR3 length: 15 residues. Germline CDR1 and CDR2: LNHNV and YYDKDF (reference sequence). Trimming removed 1 base at V and 0 bases at J, with 8 bases between.

CDR3 DNA sequence: TGTGCCAGCAGCTTAGCTGGCAGGGGCATGACTACTGAAGCTTTCTTT. This translates into CASSLAGRGMTTEAFF. J is TRBJ1-1 and V is TRBV7-8; D is perhaps TRBD1 (6 bases). Germline loops: CDR1 SGHVS, CDR2 FQNEAQ. Between the trimmed V and J ends, which lost 0 bases and 5 bases, there was a span of 16 bases. The CDR3 sequence is 16 residues long.

This chain connects TRBV27 to TRBJ1-2; D unresolved. Germline V gene sequence: CDR1 MNHEY, CDR2 SMNVEV (reference sequence). Trimming cost V 10 bases and J 2 bases, with 17 bases left between them. The CDR3 is 14 residues long. The CDR3 spells CAIQSGPPNYGYTF. The CDR3 bases are TGTGCCATACAAAGCGGGCCGCCGAACTATGGCTACACCTTC.